Below are 30 T cell receptor beta chains sequenced from a single sample in a study of OX40 agonist ivuxolimab in advanced cancers. Profiled with immunoSEQ multiplex PCR; TCRdb holds only in-frame clones, not every one. The sample consists of over 55,000 clones, roughly three quarters of them appearing once. Sequences were derived from CD4+ or CD8+ T cells sorted from blood, sampled in a trial of the OX40 agonist ivuxolimab. These TCRs come from an adult with an advanced solid tumor such as melanoma, head and neck, liver or kidney cancer.

The chain uses TRBV11-2 and TRBJ2-5; 9 bases map to TRBD2. Per germline, CDR1 SGHAT and CDR2 FQNNGV. The CDR3 runs to 12 residues. Unmatched junction bases numbered 5, after V lost 4 bases and J lost 11 bases. CDR3 DNA: TGTGCCAGCAGCTCCCGACTAGCGGAGCAGTACTTC. Protein: CASSSRLAEQYF.

V usage is TRBV5-1 and J usage is TRBJ2-5, with TRBD2 matching 10 bases. The CDR3 has 15 residues. Looked up from germline, CDR1 is SGHRS and CDR2 is YFSETQ. V lost 0 bases and J lost 3; bases outside the gene matches: 2. As DNA, the CDR3 is TGCGCCAGCAGCTTGGCCGGGACTAGCGAAGAGACCCAGTACTTC. Protein sequence: CASSLAGTSEETQYF.

This clone was detected a few times. CDR3 nucleotide sequence: TGTGCCAGCAGCGTAGACGGGGCTGAGCAGTTCTTC. Residues: CASSVDGAEQFF. V and J are TRBV9 and TRBJ2-1; D might be TRBD1 or TRBD2, each matching 5 bases. The CDR3 extends over 12 amino acids. V shed 0 bases and J shed 9 bases, with 7 bases lying between them. Germline V CDR1 and CDR2: SGDLS, YYNGEE.

V is TRBV5-4 and J is TRBJ2-3; the D gene is possibly TRBD1 (5 bases). Germline CDR1 SGHNT, CDR2 YYREEE (reference sequence). CDR3 size: 15 residues. Trimming removed 6 bases from V and 1 base from J, with 15 bases in between. The CDR3 DNA reads TGTGCCAGCACCTTAACAGGCACCCGCACAGATACGCAGTATTTT. Residues: CASTLTGTRTDTQYF.

The rearrangement uses TRBV6-1 and TRBJ2-7; 9 nucleotides agree with TRBD1. Trimming took 11 bases from V and 0 from J; bases not matched to a gene: 5. From germline, CDR1 is MNHNS and CDR2 SASEGT. CDR3 size: 13 residues. The CDR3: CASGTGYSYEQYF. In DNA, the CDR3 is TGTGCCTCGGGGACAGGGTACTCCTACGAGCAGTACTTC.

Comment on this clone: A read error may account for a junction end that differs from germline. The chain joins TRBV7-7 to TRBJ1-1, with unresolved D. This CDR3 is built from 13 residues. The germline V gene has CDR1 SSHAT and CDR2 FNYEAQ (reference sequence). This CDR3 is CASSLSVNTEAFF. CDR3 DNA sequence: TGTGCTAGCAGCTTATCCGTGAACACTGAAGCTTTCTTT.

This clone is categorized as medium-sized. The chain has TRBV2 and TRBJ1-5; TRBD1 is a possible D gene (5 bases). Trimming took 7 bases from V and 0 from J, leaving 16 bases between them. Germline V gene sequence: CDR1 SNHLY, CDR2 FYNNEI. The CDR3 runs 16 residues. CDR3 nucleotide sequence: TGTGCCAGCACCGAGACAGTGGTCCATAGCAATCAGCCCCAGCATTTT. Encoded protein: CASTETVVHSNQPQHF.

This rearrangement joins TRBV18 to TRBJ2-5; 12 bases are shared with TRBD1. Germline CDR1 is KGHSH and CDR2 is LQKENI. J gave up 9 bases and V 0 bases, and 5 bases lay outside the gene matches. This CDR3 contains 15 residues. CDR3 sequence (DNA): TGTGCCAGCTCACCACCGGGACAGGGGGCATGGTCCCAGTACTTC. The encoded protein is CASSPPGQGAWSQYF. The variable domain in full, with the rest retrieved from reference TRBV18 and TRBJ2-5, is NAGVMQNPRHLVRRRGQEARLRCSPMKGHSHVYWYRQLPEEGLKFMVYLQKENIIDESGMPKERFSAEFPKEGPSILRIQQVVRGDSAAYFCASSPPGQGAWSQYFGPGTRLLVL.

This clone came up a few times. The V gene is TRBV11-3, the J gene TRBJ2-7, with D possibly TRBD2 on 6 matching bases. Germline V gene lookup returns CDR1 SGHNT and CDR2 YENEEA. V lost 5 bases and J lost 4, with 15 bases in between. This CDR3 has 14 amino acids. The CDR3 loop reads CASSLSGQGYEQYF. DNA for the CDR3: TGTGCCAGCAGCCTCAGCGGGCAAGGTTACGAGCAGTACTTC.

This chain joins TRBV7-3 and TRBJ2-1; TRBD1 or TRBD2 may be the D gene (6 bases each). Germline loops: CDR1 SGHTA, CDR2 FQGTGA. This CDR3 has 15 amino acids. Between the trimmed V and J ends, which lost 3 bases and 2 bases, there was a span of 11 bases. CDR3 nucleotide sequence: TGTGCCAGCAGCTTCGCGGAGGGGGCCTACAATGAGCAGTTCTTC. This codes for CASSFAEGAYNEQFF.

This rearrangement joins TRBV6-6 to TRBJ1-1; D gene uncertain. This CDR3 contains 15 residues. Germline V CDR1 and CDR2: MNHNY, SVGAGI (reference sequence). Deletions cut 2 bases from V and 0 bases from J, with 10 bases between. This chain's CDR3 is CASSYGQRMNTEAFF. The DNA for the CDR3 is TGTGCCAGCAGTTACGGCCAGAGGATGAACACTGAAGCTTTCTTT.

The CDR3 loop reads CASSSSAQVNNEQFF. The DNA of the CDR3 is TGTGCCAGCAGCTCCTCGGCACAGGTCAACAATGAGCAGTTCTTC. The chain couples TRBV7-6 to TRBJ2-1; possible D gene TRBD1, 5 bases. From germline, CDR1 is SGHVS and CDR2 FNYEAQ. The CDR3 has 15 residues. V was trimmed by 4 bases and J by 5 bases, leaving 15 bases between them.

This clone was detected only a few times. This chain joins TRBV7-6 and TRBJ1-2; D not resolved. This CDR3 region has 14 residues. Per germline, CDR1 SGHVS and CDR2 FNYEAQ. Trimming left V 5 bases short and J 7 bases short, with 17 bases between. The CDR3 DNA is TGTGCCAGCAGCCCCGCCCCGGGGAACGGTGGCTACACCTTC. Encoded protein: CASSPAPGNGGYTF.

The CDR3 DNA follows: TGTGCCAGCAGCTGGGACAGGGATTACGAGCAGTACTTC. Amino acid sequence: CASSWDRDYEQYF. J is TRBJ2-7 and V is TRBV6-1, with 9 bases identical to TRBD1. V shed 6 bases and J 4 bases; nucleotides not matched to a gene: 4. The CDR3 extends over 13 amino acids. Germline V gives CDR1 MNHNS, CDR2 SASEGT.

The rearrangement uses TRBV5-8 and TRBJ1-4; 8 bases match TRBD1. Germline CDR1 and CDR2: SGHTS and YDEGEE. The CDR3 has 15 residues. J was trimmed by 6 bases and V by 2 bases; bases with no gene match: 6. CDR3 protein: CASSLSGGKDEKLFF. CDR3 coding DNA: TGTGCCAGCAGCTTATCAGGGGGCAAGGATGAAAAACTGTTTTTT.

This clone appeared a few times. This rearrangement joins TRBV19 to TRBJ2-7; weak D call: TRBD2 (6 bases). Trimming shortened V by 6 bases and J by 4 bases, and 7 bases separated the two germline ends. The CDR3 consists of 11 residues. CDR1 and CDR2 (germline): LNHDA, SQIVND (reference sequence). CDR3 coding DNA: TGTGCCAGTAGGGGGGGATACGAGCAGTACTTC. Protein: CASRGGYEQYF.

The count of this clone is one. The chain links TRBV10-1 to TRBJ2-5, with TRBD2 matching 12 bases. Trimming removed 5 bases from V and 3 bases from J; junction bases left unmatched: 13. The CDR3 has 18 residues. CDR1 is WNHNN, CDR2 SYGVQD, per germline (reference sequence). CDR3 bases: TGCGCCAGCAGTAACCGTTCTAGCGGGAGGGAATATAAAGAGACCCAGTACTTC. Protein: CASSNRSSGREYKETQYF.

The genes are TRBV18 and TRBJ2-5, with unresolved D. V lost 2 bases to trimming and J lost 3 bases, with 19 bases between them. Germline CDR1 and CDR2: KGHSH and LQKENI. The CDR3 has 17 residues. In nucleotides, the CDR3 is TGTGCCAGCTCACCAGCCGCTCTACTGTACCCTAAAGAGACCCAGTACTTC. It translates to CASSPAALLYPKETQYF. Full variable domain (rest looked up from reference TRBV18 and TRBJ2-5): NAGVMQNPRHLVRRRGQEARLRCSPMKGHSHVYWYRQLPEEGLKFMVYLQKENIIDESGMPKERFSAEFPKEGPSILRIQQVVRGDSAAYFCASSPAALLYPKETQYFGPGTRLLVL.

This clone has ten or more counts. The chain recombines TRBV7-9 with TRBJ1-1, with 7 bases matching TRBD1. This CDR3 spans 16 amino acids. Trimming cost V 5 bases and J 3 bases; bases outside gene matches: 12. Per the germline V gene, CDR1 is SEHNR and CDR2 is FQNEAQ (reference sequence). CDR3 in DNA: TGTGCCAGCAGCGCAGGCCTCGGCAGGGGGGACACTGAAGCTTTCTTT. Its protein is CASSAGLGRGDTEAFF.

The genes are TRBV4-1 and TRBJ2-1; TRBD2 matches at 11 bases. Germline CDR1 reads MGHRA; CDR2 reads YSYEKL. This CDR3 is 14 amino acids long. V lost 2 bases and J lost 10; bases outside the gene matches: 4. Here the CDR3 DNA reads TGCGCCAGCAGCCAAATCAGACTAGCGGGGGAGCAGTTCTTC. This translates into CASSQIRLAGEQFF.

The chain combines TRBV6-5 with TRBJ1-4, with a weak D call TRBD1 (5 bases). CDR1 is MNHEY, CDR2 SVGAGI, per germline. This CDR3 is built from 13 residues. V shed 7 bases and J shed 8 bases, with 14 bases lying between them. The CDR3 protein is CASTRGREEKLFF. The CDR3 DNA follows: TGTGCCAGCACCCGGGGCAGGGAGGAAAAACTGTTTTTT.

The chain carries TRBV11-3 and TRBJ2-7, with D perhaps matching TRBD1 (6 bases). The CDR3 spans 15 residues. Trimming shortened V by 5 bases and J by 1 base, and 15 bases separated the two germline ends. CDR1 SGHNT and CDR2 YENEEA come from the germline V gene. CDR3 nucleotide sequence: TGTGCCAGCAGCCCGACGCAGGGGCGTTCCTACGAGCAGTACTTC. Translation: CASSPTQGRSYEQYF.

With respect to this clone: This could be a read error, since a much larger clone is one nucleotide away. The chain combines TRBV5-4 with TRBJ1-2; D perhaps matches TRBD1 (6 bases). Looked up from germline, CDR1 is SGHNT and CDR2 is YYREEE (reference sequence). V was clipped by 3 bases and J by 4 bases, with 7 bases between them. The CDR3 is 12 amino acids. CDR3 DNA sequence: TGTGCCAGCAGCTCGGACAGCTATGGCTACACCTTC. Encoded protein: CASSSDSYGYTF. The complete variable domain, with remaining parts taken from reference TRBV5-4 and TRBJ1-2, reads ETGVTQSPTHLIKTRGQQVTLRCSSQSGHNTVSWYQQALGQGPQFIFQYYREEENGRGNFPPRFSGLQFPNYSSELNVNALELDDSALYLCASSSDSYGYTFGSGTRLTVV.

The V gene is TRBV7-9, the J gene TRBJ2-2; the match to TRBD1 covers 7 bases. V dropped 0 bases and J dropped 6; count of bases not matched to a gene: 4. This CDR3 is 15 amino acids long. The germline V gene encodes CDR1 SEHNR and CDR2 FQNEAQ (reference sequence). The CDR3 DNA reads TGTGCCAGCAGCTTAGCTACAGGGGTTGCCGGGGAGCTGTTTTTT. Translation gives CASSLATGVAGELFF.

This clone came up once. V usage is TRBV6-1 and J usage is TRBJ1-1, with 8 bases fitting TRBD1. Germline loops: CDR1 MNHNS, CDR2 SASEGT. V lost 3 bases to trimming and J lost 4 bases; unmatched junction nucleotides: 7. This CDR3 is 15 amino acids long. CDR3 amino acids: CASSETGQGGTEAFF. CDR3 bases: TGTGCCAGCAGTGAGACCGGACAGGGAGGCACTGAAGCTTTCTTT.

The chain uses TRBV6-5 and TRBJ2-3; 7 bases fit TRBD1. Germline-derived CDR1 and CDR2 are MNHEY and SVGAGI. The V gene end was trimmed by 6 bases and the J gene end by 0 bases; junction bases not matched to a gene: 6. The length of the CDR3 is 15 residues. This CDR3 is CASRQGPTSTDTQYF. The CDR3 bases are TGTGCCAGCAGACAGGGGCCGACTAGCACAGATACGCAGTATTTT.

V is TRBV29-1 and J is TRBJ1-1; no reliable D call. This CDR3 spans 14 amino acids. Trimming removed 4 bases from V and 0 bases from J, with 12 bases in between. Germline values: CDR1 SQVTM, CDR2 ANQGSEA. In DNA form, the CDR3 reads TGCAGCGTTGGTGGTAGGGCCCTGAACACTGAAGCTTTCTTT. Translation: CSVGGRALNTEAFF.

The chain combines TRBV18 with TRBJ2-6; D uncertain. V was trimmed by 0 bases and J by 2 bases, leaving 2 bases between them. The CDR3 is made up of 14 amino acids. Germline V lookup: CDR1 KGHSH, CDR2 LQKENI. CDR3 residues: CASSPPAGANVLTF. The CDR3 nucleotides read TGTGCCAGCTCACCACCGGCTGGGGCCAACGTCCTGACTTTC.

This clone was seen only once. The V gene is TRBV7-3, the J gene TRBJ2-7; 9 bases map to TRBD1. The CDR3 is made up of 15 amino acids. From germline, CDR1 is SGHTA and CDR2 FQGTGA. Trimming at V came to 1 base and at J to 4 bases, leaving 5 bases not matched to a gene. The CDR3 here is CASSLRPGQGYEQYF. CDR3 nucleotide sequence: TGTGCCAGCAGCTTAAGACCGGGACAGGGTTACGAGCAGTACTTC. The variable domain in full, completed from reference TRBV7-3 and TRBJ2-7, reads GAGVSQTPSNKVTEKGKYVELRCDPISGHTALYWYRQSLGQGPEFLIYFQGTGAADDSGLPNDRFFAVRPEGSVSTLKIQRTERGDSAVYLCASSLRPGQGYEQYFGPGTRLTVT.

This clone occurred once. The genes are TRBV6-6 and TRBJ2-5, with TRBD1 identical over 7 bases. The V gene end was trimmed by 6 bases and the J gene end by 4 bases; junction bases not matched to a gene: 11. Looked up from germline, CDR1 is MNHNY and CDR2 is SVGAGI (reference sequence). There are 15 residues in the CDR3. CDR3: CASRNDSRDRETQYF. CDR3 bases: TGTGCCAGCAGAAACGATTCCCGGGACAGAGAGACCCAGTACTTC.